This entry features one T cell receptor (beta chain) sequence. Its antigen remains unidentified. The data are from a study of lymphopenia after photon versus proton radiotherapy. Study outcomes and limitations: Better survival with proton therapy was suggested as possible, not demonstrated.

Method: immunoSEQ multiplex PCR; TCRdb's copy keeps in-frame clones and lacks some. The sample holds about 15,000 clones, about nine tenths seen once. The sample here was peripheral blood, taken from a patient treated with proton-based radiotherapy. The TCR was taken from a man aged 65-85 years with pancreatic cancer.

CDR3 in DNA: TGTGCCAGCAGTGCCCAGGGTATTTACGAGCAGTACTTC. This sequence encodes CASSAQGIYEQYF. The V and J genes are TRBV2 and TRBJ2-7; D might be TRBD1 (5 bases). The V gene lost 4 bases and the J gene lost 4 bases, with 11 bases spanning the gap. Germline-derived CDR1 and CDR2 are SNHLY and FYNNEI. The CDR3 has 13 amino acids.